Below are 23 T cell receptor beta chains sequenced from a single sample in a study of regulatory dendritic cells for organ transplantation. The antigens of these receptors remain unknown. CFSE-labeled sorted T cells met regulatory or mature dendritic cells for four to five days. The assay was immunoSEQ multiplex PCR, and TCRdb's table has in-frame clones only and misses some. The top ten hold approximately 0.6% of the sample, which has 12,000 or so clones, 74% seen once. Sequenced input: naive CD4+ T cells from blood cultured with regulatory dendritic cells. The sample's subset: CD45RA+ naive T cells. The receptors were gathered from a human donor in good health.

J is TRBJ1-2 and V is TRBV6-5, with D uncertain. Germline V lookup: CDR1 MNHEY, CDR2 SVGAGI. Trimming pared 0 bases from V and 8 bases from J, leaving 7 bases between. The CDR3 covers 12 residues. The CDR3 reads CASSYSQIGYTF. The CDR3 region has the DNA TGTGCCAGCAGTTACTCCCAGATCGGCTACACCTTC.

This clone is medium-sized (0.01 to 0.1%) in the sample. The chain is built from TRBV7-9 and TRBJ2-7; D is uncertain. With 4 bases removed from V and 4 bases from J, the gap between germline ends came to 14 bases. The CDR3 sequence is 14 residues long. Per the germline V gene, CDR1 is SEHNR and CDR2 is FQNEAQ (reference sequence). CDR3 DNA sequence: TGTGCCAGCAGCTCCACCCCCCTAGGTTACGAGCAGTACTTC. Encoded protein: CASSSTPLGYEQYF.

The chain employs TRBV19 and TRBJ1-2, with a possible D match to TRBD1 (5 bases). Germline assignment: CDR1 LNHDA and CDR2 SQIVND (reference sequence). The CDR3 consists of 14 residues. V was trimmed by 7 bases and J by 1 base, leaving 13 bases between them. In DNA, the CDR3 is TGTGCCAGTATTAAGGCGGGGGATAACTATGGCTACACCTTC. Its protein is CASIKAGDNYGYTF. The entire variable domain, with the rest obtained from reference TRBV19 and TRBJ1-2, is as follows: DGGITQSPKYLFRKEGQNVTLSCEQNLNHDAMYWYRQDPGQGLRLIYYSQIVNDFQKGDIAEGYSVSREKKESFPLTVTSAQKNPTAFYLCASIKAGDNYGYTFGSGTRLTVV.

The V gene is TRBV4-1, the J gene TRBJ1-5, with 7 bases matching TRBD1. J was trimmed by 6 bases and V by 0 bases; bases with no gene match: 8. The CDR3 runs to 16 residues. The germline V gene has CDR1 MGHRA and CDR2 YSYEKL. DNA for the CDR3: TGCGCCAGCAGCCAAGACTCGGGACAGTTGGGTCAGCCCCAGCATTTT. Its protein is CASSQDSGQLGQPQHF.

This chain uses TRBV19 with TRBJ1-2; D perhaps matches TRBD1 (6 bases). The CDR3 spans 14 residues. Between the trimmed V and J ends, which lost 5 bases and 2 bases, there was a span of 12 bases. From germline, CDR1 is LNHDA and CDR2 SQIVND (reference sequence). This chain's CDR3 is CASSRRTANYGYTF. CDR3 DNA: TGTGCCAGTAGTCGACGGACAGCCAACTATGGCTACACCTTC.

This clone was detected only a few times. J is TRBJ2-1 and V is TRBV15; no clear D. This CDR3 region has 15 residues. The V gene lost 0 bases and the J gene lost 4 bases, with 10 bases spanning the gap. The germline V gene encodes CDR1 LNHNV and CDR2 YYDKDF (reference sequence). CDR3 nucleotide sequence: TGTGCCACCAGCAGAGATTCTCAGTTTTACAATGAGCAGTTCTTC. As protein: CATSRDSQFYNEQFF.

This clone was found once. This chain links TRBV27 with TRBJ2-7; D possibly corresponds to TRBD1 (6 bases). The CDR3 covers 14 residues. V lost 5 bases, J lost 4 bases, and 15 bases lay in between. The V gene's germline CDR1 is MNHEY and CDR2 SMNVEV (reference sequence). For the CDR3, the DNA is TGTGCCAGCAGTAGAGACTTACAGGGTTACGAGCAGTACTTC. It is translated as CASSRDLQGYEQYF.

This CDR3 is CASSLRVQDASSYYEQYF. CDR3 nucleotides: TGCGCCAGCAGCTTAAGGGTACAGGATGCATCGAGTTACTACGAGCAGTACTTC. The V gene is TRBV5-1, the J gene TRBJ2-7; D might be TRBD1 (5 bases). Per the germline V gene, CDR1 is SGHRS and CDR2 is YFSETQ. Trimming took 2 bases from V and 3 from J, leaving 24 bases between them. CDR3 length: 18 residues.

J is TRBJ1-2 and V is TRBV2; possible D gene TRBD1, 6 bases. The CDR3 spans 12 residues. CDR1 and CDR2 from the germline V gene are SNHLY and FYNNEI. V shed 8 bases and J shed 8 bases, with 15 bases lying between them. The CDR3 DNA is TGTGCCAGCGGGGGGGGCGTCGGGGGCTACACCTTC. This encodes CASGGGVGGYTF. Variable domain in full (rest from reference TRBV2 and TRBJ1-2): EPEVTQTPSHQVTQMGQEVILRCVPISNHLYFYWYRQILGQKVEFLVSFYNNEISEKSEIFDDQFSVERPDGSNFTLKIRSTKLEDSAMYFCASGGGVGGYTFGSGTRLTVV.

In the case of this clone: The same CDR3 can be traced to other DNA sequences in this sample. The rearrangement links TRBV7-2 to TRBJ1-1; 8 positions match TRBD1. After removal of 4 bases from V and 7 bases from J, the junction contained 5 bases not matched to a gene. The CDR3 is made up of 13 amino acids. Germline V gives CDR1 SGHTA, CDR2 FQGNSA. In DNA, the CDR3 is TGTGCCAGCAGCTCGGACAGGGTGGGTGAAGCTTTCTTT. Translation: CASSSDRVGEAFF.

The CDR3 DNA reads TGTGCCAGCAGTTACCTACAGGGAAAAGAGCAGTACTTC. It translates to CASSYLQGKEQYF. This rearrangement joins TRBV6-5 to TRBJ2-7, with a possible D match to TRBD1 (6 bases). The CDR3 contains 13 residues. With 2 bases removed from V and 7 bases from J, the gap between germline ends came to 12 bases. Germline V gives CDR1 MNHEY, CDR2 SVGAGI.

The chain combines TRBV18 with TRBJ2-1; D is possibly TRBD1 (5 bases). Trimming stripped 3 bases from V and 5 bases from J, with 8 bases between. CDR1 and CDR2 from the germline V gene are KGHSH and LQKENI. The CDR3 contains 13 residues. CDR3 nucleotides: TGTGCCAGCTCACCGGCAGGGAACAATGAGCAGTTCTTC. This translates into CASSPAGNNEQFF.

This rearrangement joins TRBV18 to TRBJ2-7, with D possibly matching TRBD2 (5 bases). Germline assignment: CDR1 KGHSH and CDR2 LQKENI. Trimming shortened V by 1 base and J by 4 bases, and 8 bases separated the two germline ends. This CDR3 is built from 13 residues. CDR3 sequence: CASSPQAGYEQYF. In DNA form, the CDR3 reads TGTGCCAGCTCACCACAGGCGGGTTACGAGCAGTACTTC. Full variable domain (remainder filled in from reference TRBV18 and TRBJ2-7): NAGVMQNPRHLVRRRGQEARLRCSPMKGHSHVYWYRQLPEEGLKFMVYLQKENIIDESGMPKERFSAEFPKEGPSILRIQQVVRGDSAAYFCASSPQAGYEQYFGPGTRLTVT.

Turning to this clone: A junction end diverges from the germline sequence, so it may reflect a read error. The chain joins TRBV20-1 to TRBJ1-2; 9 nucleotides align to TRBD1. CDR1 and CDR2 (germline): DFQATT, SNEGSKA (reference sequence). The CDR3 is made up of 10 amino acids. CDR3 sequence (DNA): TGCAGTGCCTCAGAAACAGGGGGCGCCTTC. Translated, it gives CSASETGGAF.

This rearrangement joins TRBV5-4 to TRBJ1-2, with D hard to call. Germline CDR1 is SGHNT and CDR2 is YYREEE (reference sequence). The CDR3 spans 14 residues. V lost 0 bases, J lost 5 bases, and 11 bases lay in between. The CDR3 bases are TGTGCCAGCAGCTTGGCCGGTGGTCATTATGGCTACACCTTC. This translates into CASSLAGGHYGYTF.

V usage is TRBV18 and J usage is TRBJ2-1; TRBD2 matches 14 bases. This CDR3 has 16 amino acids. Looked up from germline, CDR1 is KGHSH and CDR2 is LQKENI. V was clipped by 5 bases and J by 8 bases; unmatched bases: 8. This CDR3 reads CASSGTSGGPLDEQFF. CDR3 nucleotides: TGTGCCAGCTCAGGGACTAGCGGGGGCCCCTTGGATGAGCAGTTCTTC.

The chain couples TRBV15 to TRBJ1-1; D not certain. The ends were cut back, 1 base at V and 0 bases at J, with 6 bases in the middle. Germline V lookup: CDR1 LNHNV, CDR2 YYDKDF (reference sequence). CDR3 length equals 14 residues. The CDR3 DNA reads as TGTGCCACCAGCAGAGCAGTGGTGAACACTGAAGCTTTCTTT. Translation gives CATSRAVVNTEAFF. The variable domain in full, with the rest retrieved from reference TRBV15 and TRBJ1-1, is DAMVIQNPRYQVTQFGKPVTLSCSQTLNHNVMYWYQQKSSQAPKLLFHYYDKDFNNEADTPDNFQSRRPNTSFCFLDIRSPGLGDTAMYLCATSRAVVNTEAFFGQGTRLTVV.

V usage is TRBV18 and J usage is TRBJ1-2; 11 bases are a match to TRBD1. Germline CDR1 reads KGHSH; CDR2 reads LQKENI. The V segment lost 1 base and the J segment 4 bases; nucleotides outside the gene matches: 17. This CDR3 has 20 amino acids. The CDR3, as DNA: TGTGCCAGCTCACCACTCGAAATGGACAGGGGGCAGAGGAGCGGCTATGGCTACACCTTC. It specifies CASSPLEMDRGQRSGYGYTF.

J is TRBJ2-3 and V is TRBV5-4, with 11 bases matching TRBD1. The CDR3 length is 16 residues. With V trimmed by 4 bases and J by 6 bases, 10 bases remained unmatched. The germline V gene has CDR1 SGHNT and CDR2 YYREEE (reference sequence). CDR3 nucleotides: TGTGCCAGCAGCCGCGGACAGGGGGCGCCCGGGGATACGCAGTATTTT. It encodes CASSRGQGAPGDTQYF.

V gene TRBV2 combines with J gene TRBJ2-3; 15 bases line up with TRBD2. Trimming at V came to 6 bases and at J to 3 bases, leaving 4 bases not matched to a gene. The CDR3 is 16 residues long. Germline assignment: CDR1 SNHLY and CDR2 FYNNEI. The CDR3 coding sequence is TGTGCCAGCAGCTGGACTAGCGGGGGGGGAACAGATACGCAGTATTTT. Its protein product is CASSWTSGGGTDTQYF.

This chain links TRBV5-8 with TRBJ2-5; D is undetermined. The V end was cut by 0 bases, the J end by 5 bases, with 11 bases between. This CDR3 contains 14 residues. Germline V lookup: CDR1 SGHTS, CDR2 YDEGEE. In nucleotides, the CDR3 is TGTGCCAGCAGCTTGGTTTCCGCGTGGGAGACCCAGTACTTC. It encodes CASSLVSAWETQYF.

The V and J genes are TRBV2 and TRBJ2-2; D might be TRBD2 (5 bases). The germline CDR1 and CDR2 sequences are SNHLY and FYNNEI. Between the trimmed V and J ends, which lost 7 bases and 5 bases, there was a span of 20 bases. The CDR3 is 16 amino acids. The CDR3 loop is CASTPMGVPGTGELFF. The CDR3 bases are TGTGCCAGCACCCCGATGGGAGTCCCTGGGACCGGGGAGCTGTTTTTT.

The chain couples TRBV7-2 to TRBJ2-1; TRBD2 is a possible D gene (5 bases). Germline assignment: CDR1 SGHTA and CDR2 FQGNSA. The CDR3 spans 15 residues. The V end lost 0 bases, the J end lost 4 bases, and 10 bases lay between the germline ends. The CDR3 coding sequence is TGTGCCAGCAGCTTAGCGTTCGGCGGGTACAATGAGCAGTTCTTC. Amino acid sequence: CASSLAFGGYNEQFF. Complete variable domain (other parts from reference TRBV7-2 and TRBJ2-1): GAGVSQSPSNKVTEKGKDVELRCDPISGHTALYWYRQSLGQGLEFLIYFQGNSAPDKSGLPSDRFSAERTGGSVSTLTIQRTQQEDSAVYLCASSLAFGGYNEQFFGPGTRLTVL.